This T cell receptor beta chain is drawn from a study of long-term antiretroviral therapy in people with HIV. At survey level, the immunoSEQ assay was run in its v3.0 version. Here immunoSEQ multiplex PCR was the method, and the copy in TCRdb shows in-frame clones only, minus some. The table includes about 33,000 clones, around 80% detected once. The CDR3 contains 15 residues. The germline V and J ends were trimmed by 0 bases and 4 bases, with 13 bases remaining between them. Germline CDR1 and CDR2: SGHTS and YDEGEE. The clonotype was recovered from a woman aged 45-65 years with HIV. The genes are TRBV5-8 and TRBJ1-2; no definite D call. The sequences come from unsorted PBMCs, collected 2 years after starting antiretroviral therapy. The CDR3 DNA sequence: TGTGCCAGCAGCTTGGCTGAGGTCCTTTCCTATGGCTACACCTTC. Protein sequence: CASSLAEVLSYGYTF.